This T cell receptor beta chain was captured by sequencing in a study of response to subunit inactivated influenza vaccine. TCRdb ran MiXCR on the RT-PCR reads and lists one entry per CDR3 protein. The repertoire has roughly 460,000 distinct CDR3 sequences, roughly 11% of them found once; the top ten carry 10% to 15%. The germline CDR1 and CDR2 sequences are SEHNR and FQNEAQ (reference sequence). CDR3 size: 12 residues. Trimming took off 5 bases at V and 11 bases at J, with 10 bases between the two ends. This clonotype was seen only a few times. Its antigen is currently unknown. Whole-study results and caveats: Authors suggested each seasonal flu vaccination may recruit only limited numbers of new T cells.

The sample in question was PBMCs from blood, obtained more than 35 days after vaccination. This receptor was obtained from a man between 45 and 60 years old who received an inactivated influenza vaccine. The chain couples TRBV7-9 to TRBJ1-6, with unresolved D. In nucleotides, the CDR3 is TGTGCCAGCAGCCCCCCTCCGCCACCCCTCCACTTT. Amino acid sequence: CASSPPPPPLHF.